This passage covers 26 T cell receptor beta chains from one sample sequenced in a study of cytomegalovirus exposure and HLA in healthy donors. Sequenced by immunoSEQ multiplex PCR; TCRdb stores in-frame clones only, minus some. The sample holds about 150,000 clones, 80% to 90% seen once. Specimen: PBMCs. Every receptor here comes from a man aged 18 to 29 in good health and CMV-seropositive.

The genes are TRBV7-6 and TRBJ2-7; 8 bases fit TRBD2. CDR1 and CDR2 from the germline V gene are SGHVS and FNYEAQ. V lost 0 bases, J lost 1 base, and 2 bases stayed unmatched. The CDR3 totals 15 residues. The CDR3 coding sequence is TGTGCCAGCAGCTTAGCGGGCGGGGGGTCCTACGAGCAGTACTTC. It yields the protein CASSLAGGGSYEQYF. The full variable domain, rest sourced from reference TRBV7-6 and TRBJ2-7, is GAGVSQSPRYKVTKRGQDVALRCDPISGHVSLYWYRQALGQGPEFLTYFNYEAQQDKSGLPNDRFSAERPEGSISTLTIQRTEQRDSAMYRCASSLAGGGSYEQYFGPGTRLTVT.

The count of this clone is one. The chain employs TRBV19 and TRBJ2-7, with TRBD2 identical over 7 bases. The CDR3 is 14 amino acids. Per the germline V gene, CDR1 is LNHDA and CDR2 is SQIVND (reference sequence). The ends lost 9 bases at V and 2 bases at J; junction bases unmatched: 10. Here the CDR3 DNA reads TGTGCCAGCTCCGACGGGGGGACTACCTACGAGCAGTACTTC. It is translated as CASSDGGTTYEQYF.

The V and J genes are TRBV5-4 and TRBJ2-7, with 9 bases aligning to TRBD1. Germline CDR1 reads SGHNT; CDR2 reads YYREEE (reference sequence). The V segment lost 4 bases and the J segment 6 bases; nucleotides outside the gene matches: 17. This CDR3 contains 17 residues. The CDR3 nucleotides read TGTGCCAGCAGCCGCATCCCCCCCGACAGGGGGACAGCCGAGCAGTACTTC. This encodes CASSRIPPDRGTAEQYF.

A single count supports this clone. The chain couples TRBV4-2 to TRBJ2-5; 12 bases map to TRBD2. The CDR3 length is 17 residues. The germline V gene encodes CDR1 LGHNA and CDR2 YNFKEQ. Unmatched junction bases numbered 11, after V lost 3 bases and J lost 6 bases. The CDR3 is CASSQVPSGRAVKTQYF. Written as DNA, the CDR3 is TGTGCCAGCAGCCAGGTCCCTAGCGGGAGGGCCGTGAAGACCCAGTACTTC.

This clone was detected a few times. This chain links TRBV5-4 with TRBJ1-2, with 10 nucleotides matching TRBD1. The CDR3 runs to 14 residues. V was clipped by 4 bases and J by 4 bases; unmatched bases: 4. CDR1 and CDR2 from the germline V gene are SGHNT and YYREEE (reference sequence). DNA of the CDR3: TGTGCCAGCAGCGGGTGGACAGGGGGCTATGGCTACACCTTC. The encoded protein is CASSGWTGGYGYTF.

The chain joins TRBV7-9 to TRBJ2-3; 8 nucleotides agree with TRBD2. Germline loops: CDR1 SEHNR, CDR2 FQNEAQ (reference sequence). The CDR3 has 13 residues. V was clipped by 5 bases and J by 5 bases; unmatched bases: 3. Written as DNA, the CDR3 is TGTGCCAGCAGCACGGGGGGGCGAGATACGCAGTATTTT. It specifies CASSTGGRDTQYF. The whole variable domain, remainder taken from reference TRBV7-9 and TRBJ2-3, is DTGVSQNPRHKITKRGQNVTFRCDPISEHNRLYWYRQTLGQGPEFLTYFQNEAQLEKSRLLSDRFSAERPKGSFSTLEIQRTEQGDSAMYLCASSTGGRDTQYFGPGTRLTVL.

This rearrangement joins TRBV12-5 to TRBJ2-1; D might be TRBD1 (6 bases). CDR1 is LGHNT, CDR2 FRNRAP, per germline. The CDR3 spans 14 residues. V lost 6 bases, J lost 2 bases, and 11 bases lay in between. In nucleotides, the CDR3 is TGTGCTAGTGGACAGGGAAACACCTACAATGAGCAGTTCTTC. As protein: CASGQGNTYNEQFF.

This chain connects TRBV15 to TRBJ2-5; no definite D call. The CDR3 has 16 residues. Trimming removed 0 bases at V and 1 base at J, with 12 bases between. The V gene's germline CDR1 is LNHNV and CDR2 YYDKDF (reference sequence). The CDR3 coding sequence is TGTGCCACCAGCAGAGATAATTGGCAGGTCCAAGAGACCCAGTACTTC. Encoded protein: CATSRDNWQVQETQYF.

The CDR3 DNA follows: TGTGCCTGGAGTGTCGGGACAGCCTCTGGAAACACCATATATTTT. Translation gives CAWSVGTASGNTIYF. The rearrangement joins TRBV30 to TRBJ1-3; TRBD1 matches 7 bases. This CDR3 comprises 15 residues. The germline V gene has CDR1 GTSNPN and CDR2 SVGIG (reference sequence). V shed 0 bases and J 0 bases; nucleotides not matched to a gene: 2.

This chain connects TRBV18 to TRBJ2-3, with 14 bases aligning to TRBD2. This CDR3 spans 17 amino acids. Germline assignment: CDR1 KGHSH and CDR2 LQKENI. The ends lost 2 bases at V and 9 bases at J; junction bases unmatched: 10. This CDR3 reads CASSPVPGTSGSGTQYF. The DNA for the CDR3 is TGTGCCAGCTCACCAGTCCCCGGGACTAGCGGGAGTGGGACGCAGTATTTT.

The rearrangement joins TRBV18 to TRBJ2-3, with TRBD1 identical over 7 bases. This CDR3 has 14 amino acids. V trimming: 3 bases; J trimming: 5 bases; junction bases outside the gene matches: 5. Germline V gives CDR1 KGHSH, CDR2 LQKENI. For the CDR3, the DNA is TGTGCCAGCTCACCGACAGGGTTGGGAGATACGCAGTATTTT. Its translation is CASSPTGLGDTQYF.

The rearrangement uses TRBV6-6 and TRBJ2-7, with D maybe TRBD1 (5 bases). The CDR3 is 14 residues long. The V gene lost 5 bases and the J gene lost 2 bases, with 13 bases spanning the gap. Germline V gene data show CDR1 as MNHNY and CDR2 as SVGAGI (reference sequence). CDR3 DNA sequence: TGTGCCAGCAGTCCTACGACGGACACCTACGAGCAGTACTTC. It translates to CASSPTTDTYEQYF.

This clone was detected only a few times. This rearrangement joins TRBV5-1 to TRBJ1-5, with D unclear. V was clipped by 2 bases and J by 0 bases, with 3 bases between them. The CDR3 is made up of 13 amino acids. Germline CDR1 and CDR2: SGHRS and YFSETQ. CDR3 loop: CASSFGSNQPQHF. The CDR3 coding sequence is TGCGCCAGCAGCTTCGGTAGCAATCAGCCCCAGCATTTT.

V usage is TRBV13 and J usage is TRBJ2-3; a possible D gene is TRBD1 (5 bases). Germline V CDR1 and CDR2: PRHDT, FYEKMQ (reference sequence). This CDR3 has 15 residues. V shed 5 bases and J shed 0 bases, with 12 bases lying between them. The CDR3 here is CASSNRRYSTDTQYF. CDR3 DNA sequence: TGTGCCAGCAGCAACAGGCGCTATAGCACAGATACGCAGTATTTT.

This CDR3 is CASSESRGNQPQHF. The CDR3 DNA reads TGTGCCAGCAGTGAATCCCGGGGTAATCAGCCCCAGCATTTT. The gene calls are TRBV25-1 and TRBJ1-5, with D hard to call. The CDR3 has 14 amino acids. From germline, CDR1 is MGHDK and CDR2 SYGVNS. V was trimmed by 1 base and J by 4 bases, leaving 8 bases between them.

The chain is built from TRBV2 and TRBJ2-3; 9 bases match TRBD2. V was pared by 6 bases and J by 6 bases, with 7 bases of the junction left unmatched. CDR1 SNHLY and CDR2 FYNNEI come from the germline V gene. The length of the CDR3 is 14 residues. The CDR3 is CASRAAGGPDTQYF. CDR3 nucleotides: TGTGCCAGCAGGGCGGCGGGGGGGCCGGATACGCAGTATTTT.

This rearrangement joins TRBV6-1 to TRBJ2-7, with a possible D match to TRBD2 (6 bases). The V end lost 2 bases, the J end lost 5 bases, and 22 bases lay between the germline ends. Per germline, CDR1 MNHNS and CDR2 SASEGT. CDR3 size: 17 residues. The chain's CDR3 is CASSEHGGGSGRNEQYF. Here the CDR3 DNA reads TGTGCCAGCAGTGAACACGGAGGAGGTTCGGGGAGGAACGAGCAGTACTTC.

The V and J genes are TRBV4-3 and TRBJ1-1; no clear D. The CDR3 runs 16 residues. Germline-derived CDR1 and CDR2 are LGHNA and YSLEER. Between the trimmed V and J ends, which lost 4 bases and 5 bases, there was a span of 20 bases. Here the CDR3 reads CASSLTRGAPKTEAFF. Here the CDR3 DNA reads TGCGCCAGCAGCCTCACCCGAGGTGCTCCGAAAACTGAAGCTTTCTTT.

The genes are TRBV5-4 and TRBJ2-1, with D possibly matching TRBD2 (6 bases). Trimming cost V 6 bases and J 4 bases, with 14 bases left between them. Germline V lookup: CDR1 SGHNT, CDR2 YYREEE (reference sequence). The CDR3 totals 14 residues. In DNA, the CDR3 is TGTGCCAGCACCGAATTCGGGACTTACAATGAGCAGTTCTTC. It specifies CASTEFGTYNEQFF.

The V gene is TRBV7-2, the J gene TRBJ2-3; TRBD2 matches 7 bases. Germline CDR1 reads SGHTA; CDR2 reads FQGNSA. With V trimmed by 4 bases and J by 0 bases, 7 bases remained unmatched. The CDR3 extends over 16 amino acids. Here the CDR3 DNA reads TGTGCCAGCAGCTCACGGGAGCGGGGTAGCACAGATACGCAGTATTTT. It specifies CASSSRERGSTDTQYF. Based on the CDR3 plus reference TRBV7-2 and TRBJ2-3, the full variable domain is GAGVSQSPSNKVTEKGKDVELRCDPISGHTALYWYRQSLGQGLEFLIYFQGNSAPDKSGLPSDRFSAERTGGSVSTLTIQRTQQEDSAVYLCASSSRERGSTDTQYFGPGTRLTVL.

The DNA for the CDR3 is TGCGCCAGCAGCCAAGATCGGGAAGGCTACGAGCAGTACTTC. Protein sequence: CASSQDREGYEQYF. This chain uses TRBV4-1 with TRBJ2-7; D may be TRBD2 (5 bases). Trimming stripped 0 bases from V and 3 bases from J, with 9 bases between. The CDR3 extends over 14 amino acids. Germline V gene sequence: CDR1 MGHRA, CDR2 YSYEKL.

V usage is TRBV7-9 and J usage is TRBJ1-2, with D possibly matching TRBD1 (5 bases). The germline CDR1 and CDR2 sequences are SEHNR and FQNEAQ (reference sequence). The CDR3 runs to 12 residues. Trimming shortened V by 2 bases and J by 4 bases, and 5 bases separated the two germline ends. The CDR3 region has the DNA TGTGCCAGCAGCTTACAGGGCTATGGCTACACCTTC. This encodes CASSLQGYGYTF.

The chain is built from TRBV5-1 and TRBJ2-7; 10 bases map to TRBD1. Germline CDR1 SGHRS, CDR2 YFSETQ. V was clipped by 0 bases and J by 1 base; unmatched bases: 13. CDR3 length: 19 residues. CDR3 protein: CASSLVGSGQGVRSYEQYF. CDR3 DNA: TGCGCCAGCAGCTTGGTGGGGAGCGGACAGGGGGTAAGGTCCTACGAGCAGTACTTC.

The chain uses TRBV5-1 and TRBJ2-1; 12 bases match TRBD2. J gave up 9 bases and V 7 bases, and 17 bases lay outside the gene matches. CDR1 and CDR2 (germline): SGHRS, YFSETQ. The CDR3 contains 17 residues. The CDR3 loop reads CASGGQGGGLAGFEQFF. The DNA of the CDR3 is TGCGCCAGCGGAGGACAGGGAGGAGGACTAGCGGGATTTGAGCAGTTCTTC.

In this sample, this clone turned up once. V and J are TRBV7-9 and TRBJ1-1; no definite D call. Germline V lookup: CDR1 SEHNR, CDR2 FQNEAQ (reference sequence). This CDR3 is 12 amino acids long. The V gene lost 5 bases and the J gene lost 7 bases, with 11 bases spanning the gap. The CDR3 region is CASSPRGLEAFF. For the CDR3, the DNA is TGTGCCAGCAGCCCAAGAGGGCTTGAAGCTTTCTTT. Combining the CDR3 with reference TRBV7-9 and TRBJ1-1 gives the whole variable domain DTGVSQNPRHKITKRGQNVTFRCDPISEHNRLYWYRQTLGQGPEFLTYFQNEAQLEKSRLLSDRFSAERPKGSFSTLEIQRTEQGDSAMYLCASSPRGLEAFFGQGTRLTVV.

The chain has TRBV2 and TRBJ1-2, with TRBD1 matching over 8 bases. This CDR3 has 15 amino acids. Germline CDR1 and CDR2: SNHLY and FYNNEI. J was trimmed by 0 bases and V by 7 bases; bases with no gene match: 7. In nucleotides, the CDR3 is TGTGCCAGCAATGACAGGGGTGCCTCTAACTATGGCTACACCTTC. Protein: CASNDRGASNYGYTF. Complete variable domain (other parts from reference TRBV2 and TRBJ1-2): EPEVTQTPSHQVTQMGQEVILRCVPISNHLYFYWYRQILGQKVEFLVSFYNNEISEKSEIFDDQFSVERPDGSNFTLKIRSTKLEDSAMYFCASNDRGASNYGYTFGSGTRLTVV.